This TCR beta chain was observed in a study of cytomegalovirus exposure and HLA in healthy donors. The CDR3 length is 14 residues. CDR1 and CDR2 from the germline V gene are MNHEY and SVGAGI. V dropped 8 bases and J dropped 2 bases, with 12 bases sitting between them. As concerns this clone: Its antigen is currently unknown.

General study points: TCR beta chains numbering more than 150 were designated cytomegalovirus-associated. Presence/absence comparisons presumed near-even sequencing depth among donors. Donors belonging to an Asian-associated ancestry cluster reportedly showed fewer N-insertions in productive TCRs than the approximately 670-donor mean, according to what a later analysis found.

The PCR employed 60 Vbeta primers together with 13 Jbeta primers. Clones were sequenced by immunoSEQ multiplex PCR, and TCRdb holds only the in-frame ones, with some missing. The repertoire has about 190,000 clones, 70% to 75% of them found once; the top ten carry approximately 3%. The chain has TRBV6-5 and TRBJ2-2, with a weak D call TRBD2 (5 bases). This TCR derives from a woman under 40 in good health and CMV-seropositive. Sample: PBMCs. The CDR3 region is CASGPGTNTGELFF. The CDR3 nucleotides are TGTGCCAGCGGCCCGGGAACAAACACCGGGGAGCTGTTTTTT.